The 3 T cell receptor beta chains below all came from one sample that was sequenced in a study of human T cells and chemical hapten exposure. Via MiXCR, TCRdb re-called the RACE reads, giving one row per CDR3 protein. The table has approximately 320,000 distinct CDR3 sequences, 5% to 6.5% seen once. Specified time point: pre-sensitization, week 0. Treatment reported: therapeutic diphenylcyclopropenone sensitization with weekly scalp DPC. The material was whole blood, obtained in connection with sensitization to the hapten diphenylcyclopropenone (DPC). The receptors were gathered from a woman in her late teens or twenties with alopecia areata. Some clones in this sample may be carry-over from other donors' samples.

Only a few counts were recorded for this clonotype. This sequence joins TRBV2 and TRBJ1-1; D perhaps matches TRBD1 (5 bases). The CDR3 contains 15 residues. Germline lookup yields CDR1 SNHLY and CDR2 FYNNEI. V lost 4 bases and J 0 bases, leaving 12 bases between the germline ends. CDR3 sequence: CASSVEGPMNTEAFF. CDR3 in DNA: TGTGCCAGCAGTGTAGAGGGGCCAATGAACACTGAAGCTTTCTTT. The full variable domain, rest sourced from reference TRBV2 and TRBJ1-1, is EPEVTQTPSHQVTQMGQEVILRCVPISNHLYFYWYRQILGQKVEFLVSFYNNEISEKSEIFDDQFSVERPDGSNFTLKIRSTKLEDSAMYFCASSVEGPMNTEAFFGQGTRLTVV.

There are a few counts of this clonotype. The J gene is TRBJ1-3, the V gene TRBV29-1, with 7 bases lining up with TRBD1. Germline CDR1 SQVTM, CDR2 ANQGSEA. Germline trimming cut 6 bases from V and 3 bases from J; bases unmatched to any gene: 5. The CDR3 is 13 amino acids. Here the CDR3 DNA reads TGCAGCGTGACAGGGAATGGTGGAAACACCATATATTTT. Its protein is CSVTGNGGNTIYF.

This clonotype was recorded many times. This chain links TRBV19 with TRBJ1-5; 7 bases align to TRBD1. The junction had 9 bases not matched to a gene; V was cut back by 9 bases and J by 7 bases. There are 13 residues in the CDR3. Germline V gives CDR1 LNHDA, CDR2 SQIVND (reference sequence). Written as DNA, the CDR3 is TGTGCCAGCCAGACAGGGTACGGCCAGCCCCAGCATTTT. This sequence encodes CASQTGYGQPQHF.